This is a list of T cell receptor beta chains from one sample in a study of cytomegalovirus exposure and HLA in healthy donors. Sequenced by immunoSEQ multiplex PCR; TCRdb stores in-frame clones only, minus some. Of some 120,000 clones detected, roughly four fifths appear once; the ten largest clones hold around 11%. Sequencing used PBMCs. These receptors were taken from a male donor in good health and CMV-seropositive. Both conserved end residues are part of each CDR3. The D gene is left open where the match is weak. Expanded clones get a size class; other rows say once, few or many, or leave the size out.

DNA	CDR3	V	D	size	J
TGTGCCAGCAGCTTTCTCCGGTCCGGTTTTGAGACCCAGTACTTC	CASSFLRSGFETQYF	TRBV11-2	.	.	TRBJ2-5
TGTGCCAGCAGCCCCGCCGGGACAGGAGTTCATGGCTACACCTTC	CASSPAGTGVHGYTF	TRBV28	TRBD1	.	TRBJ1-2
TGTGCCAGTAGTATTTCCAACCTTCCCGGTCTGGAGCAGTACTTC	CASSISNLPGLEQYF	TRBV19	.	.	TRBJ2-7
TGTGCCAGCAGTTCCACCTCCCTGGGCGGGGTTTACGAGCAGTACTTC	CASSSTSLGGVYEQYF	TRBV27	.	.	TRBJ2-7
TGTGCCAGCAGTGAAGTTGGTAGTTTTAGCAATCAGCCCCAGCATTTT	CASSEVGSFSNQPQHF	TRBV2	.	.	TRBJ1-5
TGCGCCAGCAGCCAAGAGGGAACGGGAGGGGGGGGAGATACGCAGTATTTT	CASSQEGTGGGGDTQYF	TRBV4-1	TRBD2	.	TRBJ2-3
TGTGCCAGCAGTTTATATGGGCAGGGCGGTACCGTGGAAGCTTTCTTT	CASSLYGQGGTVEAFF	TRBV28	.	.	TRBJ1-1
TGTGCCACCAGCAGAGACCGGATACGGAGCGCAGATACGCAGTATTTT	CATSRDRIRSADTQYF	TRBV15	.	.	TRBJ2-3
TGTGCCGTATTAGCCCCAGGGGAGGGTACAGATACGCAGTATTTT	CAVLAPGEGTDTQYF	TRBV7-2	.	.	TRBJ2-3
TGTGCCAGCAGCTTAGGGACAGCAGATGAAGCTTTCTTT	CASSLGTADEAFF	TRBV7-2	.	.	TRBJ1-1
TGTGCCACCAGTGACAGCCTAGCGGGAGGGGGACAAGAGACCCAGTACTTC	CATSDSLAGGGQETQYF	TRBV6-1	TRBD2	.	TRBJ2-5
TGCGCCAGCAGCTCGGACTTTGGTCAAGAGACCCAGTACTTC	CASSSDFGQETQYF	TRBV5-1	.	few	TRBJ2-5
TGTGCCACCAGCAGGGGGGCAGGGTCCGGGGCCAACGTCCTGACTTTC	CATSRGAGSGANVLTF	TRBV15	.	.	TRBJ2-6
TGCGCCAGCAGCCAGGACCCCCCTTGGGACAGGGGAAACACCGGGGAGCTGTTTTTT	CASSQDPPWDRGNTGELFF	TRBV4-3	TRBD1	.	TRBJ2-2
TGTGCCAGCAGCGTAGTCGTAGGGAGGGTGGCTAATGAGCAGTTCTTC	CASSVVVGRVANEQFF	TRBV9	TRBD2	.	TRBJ2-1
TGCAGTGCTCAGGGGGCAACTGAAGCTTTCTTT	CSAQGATEAFF	TRBV20-1	TRBD1	.	TRBJ1-1
TGTGCCAGCAGCTCCCGCCCCGGAGGGAACTTGGAGAGGGGCTACACCTTC	CASSSRPGGNLERGYTF	TRBV7-8	.	.	TRBJ1-2
TGCAGCGTTGGGCCAGGGGGCACAGATACGCAGTATTTT	CSVGPGGTDTQYF	TRBV29-1	.	.	TRBJ2-3
TGTGCCAGTTCCGAGGGGGCCTGGGAAAAACTGTTTTTT	CASSEGAWEKLFF	TRBV19	TRBD1	once	TRBJ1-4
TGTGCCAGCAGCCCCCTCAGGGGGCGCCGGGACGAGCAGTACTTC	CASSPLRGRRDEQYF	TRBV27	TRBD1	few	TRBJ2-7
TGTGCCAGCGGGGCGGGAGGCGGTAACAATGAGCAGTTCTTC	CASGAGGGNNEQFF	TRBV28	TRBD2	.	TRBJ2-1
TGTGCCAGCAGTTACTCGAGGGAGACCCAGTACTTC	CASSYSRETQYF	TRBV6-6	.	once	TRBJ2-5
TGTGCCAGCAGCTCCGGAAACGGGGGGAATCAGCCCCAGCATTTT	CASSSGNGGNQPQHF	TRBV7-9	.	.	TRBJ1-5
TGTGCCAGCAGTGACGGGTGGGGAGAGGCCAACTATGGCTACACCTTC	CASSDGWGEANYGYTF	TRBV25-1	.	.	TRBJ1-2
TGTGCCAGCAGTTCTAGAAGGAGTGAAGCTTTCTTT	CASSSRRSEAFF	TRBV27	.	.	TRBJ1-1
TGTGCCACCAGCAGAGATCGGAGAAGGGCAGACAGGGCTTCCTACGAGCAGTACTTC	CATSRDRRRADRASYEQYF	TRBV15	TRBD1	.	TRBJ2-7
TGTGCCAGCAGTGGACTAGCGGGAGGAAGTAGCGAGCAGTACTTC	CASSGLAGGSSEQYF	TRBV6-5	TRBD2	few	TRBJ2-7
TGTGCCTCAACAGGGAGCTCCTACAATGAGCAGTTCTTC	CASTGSSYNEQFF	TRBV28	.	few	TRBJ2-1
TGTGCCAGCAGCTCGACTCGGGGGGACCAAGAGACCCAGTACTTC	CASSSTRGDQETQYF	TRBV7-9	TRBD2	.	TRBJ2-5
TGTGCCAGTAGTCTAACAGGGGGCGGTCAGCCCCAGCATTTT	CASSLTGGGQPQHF	TRBV19	TRBD1	.	TRBJ1-5
TGTGCCAGCAGTTGGGGGGGACTCCTCAATGAAAAACTGTTTTTT	CASSWGGLLNEKLFF	TRBV2	.	.	TRBJ1-4
TGCGCCAGCAGCGCTGGGACTAGCGGGAGGGGTTGGAATGAGCAGTTCTTC	CASSAGTSGRGWNEQFF	TRBV5-1	TRBD2	.	TRBJ2-1
TGTGCCAGCAGCTTAAGCTGGGGGGGGGATGGCTACACCTTC	CASSLSWGGDGYTF	TRBV11-2	.	.	TRBJ1-2
TGCGCCAGCAGCTTCAGGGACAGGGTACCTTACGAGCAGTACTTC	CASSFRDRVPYEQYF	TRBV5-1	TRBD1	.	TRBJ2-7
TGTGCCAGCAGCGGAGGGGCGGGAGTGGGGACAGATACGCAGTATTTT	CASSGGAGVGTDTQYF	TRBV2	TRBD2	.	TRBJ2-3
TGTGCCAGCAGTTTAGGGACTAGCGGGTTCTCCTACGAGCAGTACTTC	CASSLGTSGFSYEQYF	TRBV28	TRBD2	.	TRBJ2-7
TGTGCCAGCCTCCGGGATCGAGGGCCCGGGAGGGCCCCCTTATCCTACGAGCAGTACTTC	CASLRDRGPGRAPLSYEQYF	TRBV2	TRBD2	.	TRBJ2-7
TGTGCCAGCACTCGACAGGGGGCCTCCTATAATTCACCCCTCCACTTT	CASTRQGASYNSPLHF	TRBV27	TRBD1	.	TRBJ1-6
TGCAGCGTGGAGCGAGGGAACGAGCAGTACTTC	CSVERGNEQYF	TRBV29-1	.	.	TRBJ2-7
TGTGCCAGCAGCCGGACAGGGGGCACCGGGGAGCTGTTTTTT	CASSRTGGTGELFF	TRBV5-8	TRBD1	.	TRBJ2-2
TGTGCCAGCAGCGTTGGACTAGCGGATCAAGATACGCAGTATTTT	CASSVGLADQDTQYF	TRBV9	TRBD2	.	TRBJ2-3
TGTGCCAGGACGGACAGGGTGAAGACCCAGTACTTC	CARTDRVKTQYF	TRBV6-4	TRBD1	.	TRBJ2-5
TGTGCCAGCGGGACGGGGGGAGATACGCAGTATTTT	CASGTGGDTQYF	TRBV4-2	TRBD2	.	TRBJ2-3
TGTGCCAGCAGCTTCGTTAGCCGTCCGTACGAGCAGTACTTC	CASSFVSRPYEQYF	TRBV11-2	.	.	TRBJ2-7
TGTGCCAGCAGCTTAACGGGACTAGCGGCCGGGGAGCTGTTTTTT	CASSLTGLAAGELFF	TRBV7-3	TRBD2	.	TRBJ2-2
TGTGCCAGCAGCCCGGGGATAGGCACTGAAGCTTTCTTT	CASSPGIGTEAFF	TRBV27	.	.	TRBJ1-1
TGCGCCAGCAGCTTTGGCACAGGGTCCAGGCCCTCCACCACTGAAGCTTTCTTT	CASSFGTGSRPSTTEAFF	TRBV5-1	.	.	TRBJ1-1
TGTGCCAGCAGCGGGGGGACTAGCGGGAACCCCTACGAGCAGTACTTC	CASSGGTSGNPYEQYF	TRBV9	TRBD2	once	TRBJ2-7
TGTGCCAGTAGTACGGGGGGGTCGGTCTACGAGCAGTACTTC	CASSTGGSVYEQYF	TRBV19	TRBD2	.	TRBJ2-7
TGTGCCAGCAGCCTAGCGGGAGGAGGCTCCTACAATGAGCAGTTCTTC	CASSLAGGGSYNEQFF	TRBV27	TRBD2	.	TRBJ2-1
TGTGCCAGCAGCCTTCCGGACAGGGCGGATACGCAGTATTTT	CASSLPDRADTQYF	TRBV5-8	TRBD1	.	TRBJ2-3
TGTGCCAGCAGCCGGGACAGTCAAGAGACCCAGTACTTC	CASSRDSQETQYF	TRBV5-6	TRBD1	.	TRBJ2-5
TGCGCCAGCAGCCGAAGGGTTAATGGAGGGCCGAACACTGAAGCTTTCTTT	CASSRRVNGGPNTEAFF	TRBV4-3	.	.	TRBJ1-1
TGTGCCTGGAGTGTACCGTACGGGGAGCAGTTCTTC	CAWSVPYGEQFF	TRBV30	.	.	TRBJ2-1
TGTGCCAGCAGCCTCCCAGACAGGATGAACACTGAAGCTTTCTTT	CASSLPDRMNTEAFF	TRBV7-2	.	few	TRBJ1-1
TGTGCCAGCAGCCAAGTGGGGCAAAGACGGCGGGAGCAGTACTTC	CASSQVGQRRREQYF	TRBV14	.	.	TRBJ2-7
TGCAGCGTTGCTTGGACAGGGGGAGTAGAAAAACTGTTTTTT	CSVAWTGGVEKLFF	TRBV29-1	TRBD1	.	TRBJ1-4
TGTGCCAGCAGCGTAAGGGGGGGGACCGGGGAGCTGTTTTTT	CASSVRGGTGELFF	TRBV9	.	few	TRBJ2-2
TGTGCCAGAAAGAGGACAGGGGCTAACTATGGCTACACCTTC	CARKRTGANYGYTF	TRBV19	TRBD1	.	TRBJ1-2